This T cell receptor beta chain stems from a study of cytomegalovirus exposure and HLA in healthy donors. Overall study results and limits: Earlier analysis looked at TCR beta V segments, and most were productive about 90% or about 30% of the time. Immune exposure was documented only through CMV serostatus. Under in vitro conditions, three CMV-associated chains were confirmed as specific for CMV antigens. In presence/absence analyses, roughly uniform sequencing depth across donors was assumed.

Worth noting for this clone: Its target is unknown.

CDR1 and CDR2 from the germline V gene are SGHTA and FQGNSA. There are 14 residues in the CDR3. V was shortened by 4 bases and J by 0 bases, with 7 bases between the two germline ends. The PCR used 60 Vbeta and 13 Jbeta primers. Profiled with immunoSEQ multiplex PCR; TCRdb holds only in-frame clones, not every one. The sample holds 150,000 to 200,000 clones, approximately 70% seen once. The rearrangement uses TRBV7-2 and TRBJ1-5; unclear D gene. The receptor's source is a woman aged 40 to 49 in good health and CMV-seropositive. Specimen: PBMCs. The CDR3 bases are TGTGCCAGCAGCTCTCTAAATAGCAATCAGCCCCAGCATTTT. The encoded protein is CASSSLNSNQPQHF.